This record looks at one T cell receptor beta chain sequence and its context. The sample holds other DNA sequences that translate to the same CDR3. TCRdb keeps only in-frame clones here, not all; method: immunoSEQ multiplex PCR. The profile shows around 2,000,000 clones, about 95% of them singletons. This entry is derived from a study of shared clonotypes between healthy human individuals. V gave up 2 bases and J gave up 1 base, with 10 bases separating them. The CDR3 covers 14 residues. Germline values: CDR1 SGHRS, CDR2 YFSETQ. CD45RO-negative, CCR7-positively selected cells formed the naive CD8 fraction, excluding terminally differentiated effector memory CD45RA+ cells.

The sequence was collected from a man aged 18 to 29 in good health. The chain employs TRBV5-1 and TRBJ2-7; possible D gene TRBD2, 6 bases. Sequencing was performed on naive CD8+ T cells sorted from blood. The CDR3 DNA reads as TGCGCCAGCAGCTTCGGGACTGGTTCCTACGAGCAGTACTTC. Amino acids: CASSFGTGSYEQYF.